This T cell receptor (beta chain) appears in the sequencing data of a study of blood T cell repertoires in COVID-19 (dated by TCRdb to about 2020). Notes on the research overall: Collaborator samples came from the United States, Italy and Spain and covered acute and convalescent phases of COVID-19. The material from the prospective study consisted of cDNA or gDNA derived from T cells, B-cell-depleted T cells, or PBMCs. Deeply sampled blood TCRbeta repertoires from subjects exposed to, actively infected with, or recovered from COVID-19 were included in the dataset. The repertoires were released in a freely available public database meant as a resource for research on the immune response to SARS-CoV-2. The samples were drawn from two sources: the first 160 participants of the ongoing ImmuneRACE study, and about 1,300 subjects contributed by 6 global collaborators. Nearly every sample came with metadata listing a de-identified subject ID, COVID-19 status, age in years and sex. HLA class I and class II types, where available, came from metadata supplied by the sample provider rather than from assay-based typing.

TCRbeta CDR3 regions were amplified from genomic DNA by means of the immunoSEQ Assay, a bias-controlled multiplex PCR. The paper's processing steps were these. The number of nucleated cells in each sample was estimated by amplification of reference gene primers within the assay. To quantify the absolute abundance of each unique TCRbeta CDR3 rearrangement, sequence reads were collapsed and filtered. For each sample, productive Simpson clonality was calculated by taking the square root of Simpson's diversity index across productive rearrangements. Held by TCRdb, this immuneACCESS table contains in-frame sequences only and omits some clones. Under half of the omission traces to an unresolved V gene where checked; the cause of the rest is unknown. V, J and clone size were drawn from that table, and D and trimming were deduced from the DNA. The sample data list around 300,000 clones, and roughly 90% of these were observed just once. The top ten clonotypes cover approximately 1.8% of the sample.

Of note for this clone: Its antigen is not yet known. No base-level quality is on record; no much larger clone is a single base apart.

Participants in the prospective study were enrolled through a virtual design, were aged about 18 to 100 years, and lived in roughly 24 United States geographic areas. In the prospective study, cohorts were assigned on the basis of participant-reported clinical history obtained from a screening survey and a study questionnaire. Recovered participants in ImmuneRACE Cohort 3 were defined by two consecutive negative NP/OP PCR tests, clearance by a healthcare professional, or resolution of symptoms. Each participant in the prospective study had whole blood, serum and a nasopharyngeal or oropharyngeal swab collected by mobile phlebotomists. Participants in the prospective study had the option to provide additional blood draws and questionnaires over an approximately two-month period. Before DNA extraction, prospective study blood samples were shipped either frozen or at room temperature. From cysteine to phenylalanine, the CDR3 is 13 amino acids long. Only the CDR3 region is kept as DNA, spanning 39 bases read in frame from base 1. V is pruned by 6 bases and J by 5 bases, leaving 6 bases of the junction without a gene match. CDR1 and CDR2, per the germline V gene, are SGHTA and FQGTGA.

General conclusions and limits of the study: Clinical and demographic metadata were provided uncurated, with the amount varying by source and participant.

The origin of this receptor is a woman aged 60-70 years who had recovered from COVID-19. Sequenced material: PBMCs or T cells enriched from blood (not recorded which). The V and J segments used are TRBV7-3 and TRBJ2-5; 7 of the junction bases match TRBD1. The DNA is as follows: TGTGCCAGCAGTACAGGGGATGGGGAGACCCAGTACTTC. Translation gives CASSTGDGETQYF.